The TCR beta chain under discussion was sequenced for a study of response to subunit inactivated influenza vaccine. The CDR3 is made up of 15 amino acids. V trimming: 6 bases; J trimming: 5 bases; junction bases outside the gene matches: 8. MiXCR, applied by TCRdb to the RT-PCR reads, yields one record per CDR3 protein. The sample has 650,000 or so distinct CDR3 sequences, around 13% seen once. This clonotype has a handful of counts. The sequence derives from a man aged 45 to 65 who received an inactivated influenza vaccine. The material sequenced was PBMCs from blood, taken 14 to 15 days before vaccination. The rearrangement uses TRBV12-3 or TRBV12-4 and TRBJ2-1; TRBD2 agrees at 9 bases. Written as DNA, the CDR3 is TGTGCCAGCAGCCCCATAGCGGGGGTTCACAATGAGCAGTTCTTC. This gives the protein CASSPIAGVHNEQFF.